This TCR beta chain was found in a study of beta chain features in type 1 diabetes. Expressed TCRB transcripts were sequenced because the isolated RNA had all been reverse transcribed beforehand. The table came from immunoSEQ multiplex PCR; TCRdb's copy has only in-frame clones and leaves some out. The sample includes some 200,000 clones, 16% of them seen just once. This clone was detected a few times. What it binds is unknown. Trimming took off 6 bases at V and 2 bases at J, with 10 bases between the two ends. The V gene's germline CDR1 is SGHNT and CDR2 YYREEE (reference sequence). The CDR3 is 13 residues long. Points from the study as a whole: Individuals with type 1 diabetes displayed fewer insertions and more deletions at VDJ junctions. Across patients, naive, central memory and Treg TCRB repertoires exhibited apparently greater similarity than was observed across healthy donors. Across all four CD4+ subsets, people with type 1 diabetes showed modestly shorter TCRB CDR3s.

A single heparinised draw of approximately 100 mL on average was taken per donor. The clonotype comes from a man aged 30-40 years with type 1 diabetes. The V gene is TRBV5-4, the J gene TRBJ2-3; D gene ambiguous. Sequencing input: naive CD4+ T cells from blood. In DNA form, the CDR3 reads TGTGCCAGCAAGGAGCCTCTCACAGATACGCAGTATTTT. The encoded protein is CASKEPLTDTQYF. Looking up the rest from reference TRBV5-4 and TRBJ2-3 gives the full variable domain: ETGVTQSPTHLIKTRGQQVTLRCSSQSGHNTVSWYQQALGQGPQFIFQYYREEENGRGNFPPRFSGLQFPNYSSELNVNALELDDSALYLCASKEPLTDTQYFGPGTRLTVL.